This is a list of T cell receptor beta chains from one sample in a study of T cell repertoires in cytomegalovirus infection. No antigen is known for these receptors. TCRdb recomputed calls from the reads with MiXCR, one row per CDR3 protein. The sample contains around 120,000 distinct CDR3 sequences, roughly 25% of which appear only once. The sample taken for sequencing was PBMCs, sequenced either directly or after in vitro stimulation (not recorded which). The receptors were sampled from a human donor in good health (CMV status not recorded). Some clones in this sample may be carry-over from other donors' samples. The conserved cysteine and the conserved F or W are not part of the CDR3 here.

CDR3: ASSLERSQF
J: TRBJ2-1
V: TRBV7-6

CDR3: ASSLLNSGERFNEQF
J: TRBJ2-1
V: TRBV27

CDR3: ASSRDRPGGETQY
J: TRBJ2-5
V: TRBV7-2

CDR3: ASRRGLAYEQY
J: TRBJ2-7
V: TRBV28

CDR3: ASSSLDSFSMNTEAF
J: TRBJ1-1
V: TRBV6-2/TRBV6-3

CDR3: ASSQVDTEAF
J: TRBJ1-1
V: TRBV4-2

CDR3: ASSQDLTFTGPEAF
J: TRBJ1-1
V: TRBV3-1

CDR3: ASSLGGVGDTQY
J: TRBJ2-3
V: TRBV12-3/TRBV12-4

CDR3: ASRQGTVDQPQH
J: TRBJ1-5
V: TRBV28

CDR3: ASSRSTFTGELF
J: TRBJ2-2
V: TRBV4-2

CDR3: ASSLMQGGRSYEQY
J: TRBJ2-7
V: TRBV27

CDR3: ASSNGGNNEKLF
J: TRBJ1-4
V: TRBV18

CDR3: ASVHSRTGGSTGELF
J: TRBJ2-2
V: TRBV12-5

CDR3: SARSGVWESTDTQY
J: TRBJ2-3
V: TRBV20-1

CDR3: ASSYFLGTSGSGYEQY
J: TRBJ2-7
V: TRBV6-5

CDR3: ASSIGMYQETQY
J: TRBJ2-5
V: TRBV19

CDR3: ASSSPELQETQY
J: TRBJ2-5
V: TRBV5-4

CDR3: ASSSNDNRGGEQF
J: TRBJ2-1
V: TRBV7-6

CDR3: ASSSLDRYNEQF
J: TRBJ2-1
V: TRBV7-8

CDR3: ASSLPMTGENTEAF
J: TRBJ1-1
V: TRBV28

CDR3: ASSRTGGRQPQH
J: TRBJ1-5
V: TRBV6-1

CDR3: ASSLGIGLRQRETQY
J: TRBJ2-5
V: TRBV7-9

CDR3: ASSQETGGAHSPLH
J: TRBJ1-6
V: TRBV4-3

CDR3: ASSLALIGLSGNTIY
J: TRBJ1-3
V: TRBV12-3/TRBV12-4

CDR3: ASSIGGAKQF
J: TRBJ2-1
V: TRBV19

CDR3: ASSLVLQIEAF
J: TRBJ1-1
V: TRBV7-8

CDR3: ASSNYLAGGRTGELF
J: TRBJ2-2
V: TRBV10-1

CDR3: ASSPSGSNEQF
J: TRBJ2-1
V: TRBV7-9

CDR3: ASSPITLPTGELF
J: TRBJ2-2
V: TRBV5-4